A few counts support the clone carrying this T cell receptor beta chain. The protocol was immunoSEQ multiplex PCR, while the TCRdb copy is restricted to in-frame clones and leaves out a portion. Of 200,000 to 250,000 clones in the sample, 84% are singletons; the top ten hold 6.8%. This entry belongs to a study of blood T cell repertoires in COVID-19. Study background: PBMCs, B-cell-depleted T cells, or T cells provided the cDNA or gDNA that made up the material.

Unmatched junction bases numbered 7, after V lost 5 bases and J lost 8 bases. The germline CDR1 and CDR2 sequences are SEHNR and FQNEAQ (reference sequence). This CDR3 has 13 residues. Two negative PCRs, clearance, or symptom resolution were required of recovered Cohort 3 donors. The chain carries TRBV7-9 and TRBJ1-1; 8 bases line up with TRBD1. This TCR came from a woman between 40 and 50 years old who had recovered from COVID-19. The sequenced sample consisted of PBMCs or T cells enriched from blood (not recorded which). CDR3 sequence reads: CASSLQGQGEAFF. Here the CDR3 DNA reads TGTGCCAGCAGCCTACAAGGACAGGGCGAAGCTTTCTTT.